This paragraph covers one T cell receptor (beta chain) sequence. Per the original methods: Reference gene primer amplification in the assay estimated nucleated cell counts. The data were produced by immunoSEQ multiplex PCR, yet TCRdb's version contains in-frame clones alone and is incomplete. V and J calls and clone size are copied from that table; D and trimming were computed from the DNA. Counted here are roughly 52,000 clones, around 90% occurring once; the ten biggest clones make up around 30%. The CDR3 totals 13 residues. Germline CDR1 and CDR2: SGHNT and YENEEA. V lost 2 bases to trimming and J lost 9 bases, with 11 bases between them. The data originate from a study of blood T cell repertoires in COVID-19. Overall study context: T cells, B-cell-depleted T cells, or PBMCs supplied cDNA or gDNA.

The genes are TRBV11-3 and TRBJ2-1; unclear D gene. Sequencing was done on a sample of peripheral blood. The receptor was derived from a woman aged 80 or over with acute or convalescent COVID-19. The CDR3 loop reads CASSLLIASEQFF. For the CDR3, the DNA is TGTGCCAGCAGCTTACTAATAGCAAGTGAGCAGTTCTTC.